Following are 24 T cell receptor beta chains from one sample sequenced in a study of T cell responses to AZD1222 COVID-19 vaccine. Profiled with immunoSEQ multiplex PCR; TCRdb holds only in-frame clones, not every one. Here the sample spans 100,000 to 150,000 clones, about 87% being singletons. Sequenced material: peripheral blood, taken on day 0 of AZD1222 vaccination. The receptors stem from an adult in good health.

The chain carries TRBV27 and TRBJ1-4, with 7 bases matching TRBD1. This CDR3 has 14 amino acids. Germline lookup yields CDR1 MNHEY and CDR2 SMNVEV (reference sequence). V dropped 6 bases and J dropped 7; count of bases not matched to a gene: 8. The CDR3 nucleotides read TGTGCCAGCAGCATACGACAGGGACGTGAAAAACTGTTTTTT. Protein sequence: CASSIRQGREKLFF. Variable domain in full (rest from reference TRBV27 and TRBJ1-4): EAQVTQNPRYLITVTGKKLTVTCSQNMNHEYMSWYRQDPGLGLRQIYYSMNVEVTDKGDVPEGYKVSRKEKRNFPLILESPSPNQTSLYFCASSIRQGREKLFFGSGTQLSVL.

V and J are TRBV7-2 and TRBJ2-3; no firm D call. V was pared by 6 bases and J by 2 bases, with 9 bases between. The CDR3 covers 13 residues. Germline V gene sequence: CDR1 SGHTA, CDR2 FQGNSA. The DNA for the CDR3 is TGTGCCAGCAGTGACTTTCACACAGATACGCAGTATTTT. Translating it yields CASSDFHTDTQYF.

The chain employs TRBV7-9 and TRBJ2-5; TRBD2 might be the D (7 bases). The V end was cut by 7 bases, the J end by 5 bases, with 20 bases between. The germline V gene has CDR1 SEHNR and CDR2 FQNEAQ (reference sequence). The CDR3 covers 15 residues. The DNA for the CDR3 is TGTGCCAGCACCCCGGAGACGGGGGGCGCTGAGACCCAGTACTTC. It is translated as CASTPETGGAETQYF. Together with reference TRBV7-9 and TRBJ2-5, the CDR3 gives the full variable domain: DTGVSQNPRHKITKRGQNVTFRCDPISEHNRLYWYRQTLGQGPEFLTYFQNEAQLEKSRLLSDRFSAERPKGSFSTLEIQRTEQGDSAMYLCASTPETGGAETQYFGPGTRLLVL.

The chain recombines TRBV3-1 (or the pseudogene TRBV3-2) with TRBJ1-6, with D hard to call. Looked up from germline, CDR1 is LGHDT and CDR2 is YNNKEL (reference sequence). This CDR3 contains 12 residues. V was trimmed by 2 bases and J by 10 bases, leaving 6 bases between them. CDR3 sequence reads: CASSQRESPLHF. The CDR3 coding sequence is TGTGCCAGCAGCCAAAGGGAGTCACCCCTCCACTTT.

This chain uses TRBV13 with TRBJ1-4; no firm D call. The CDR3 length is 16 residues. CDR1 is PRHDT, CDR2 FYEKMQ, per germline (reference sequence). V lost 5 bases and J 5 bases, leaving 18 bases between the germline ends. This CDR3 is CASSQQGEAGNEKLFF. The CDR3 DNA sequence: TGTGCCAGCAGCCAACAAGGTGAGGCTGGGAATGAAAAACTGTTTTTT.

The chain couples TRBV6-2 or TRBV6-3 to TRBJ2-7; 8 positions agree with TRBD1. Germline CDR1 and CDR2: MNHEY and SVGEGT. CDR3 length: 16 residues. Trimming cost V 5 bases and J 2 bases; bases outside gene matches: 11. In DNA, the CDR3 is TGTGCCAGCAGTGCTCTCTCCGGGACAGGAACCTACGAGCAGTACTTC. Protein sequence: CASSALSGTGTYEQYF.

This chain connects TRBV6-5 to TRBJ1-2; D remains ambiguous. Germline V lookup: CDR1 MNHEY, CDR2 SVGAGI. V lost 0 bases and J 8 bases, leaving 16 bases between the germline ends. The CDR3 covers 15 residues. The CDR3 spells CASSYSKEGLRGYTF. As DNA, the CDR3 is TGTGCCAGCAGTTACTCGAAGGAGGGATTAAGGGGCTACACCTTC.

This clone occurred a few times. This sequence joins TRBV7-2 and TRBJ2-2, with unresolved D. Trimming shortened V by 2 bases and J by 4 bases, and 20 bases separated the two germline ends. The germline V gene encodes CDR1 SGHTA and CDR2 FQGNSA. The CDR3 is made up of 18 amino acids. This chain's CDR3 is CASSLNSGGLWGTGELFF. CDR3 coding DNA: TGTGCCAGCAGCTTAAATTCGGGCGGCCTGTGGGGCACCGGGGAGCTGTTTTTT. The variable domain in full, completed from reference TRBV7-2 and TRBJ2-2, reads GAGVSQSPSNKVTEKGKDVELRCDPISGHTALYWYRQSLGQGLEFLIYFQGNSAPDKSGLPSDRFSAERTGGSVSTLTIQRTQQEDSAVYLCASSLNSGGLWGTGELFFGEGSRLTVL.

The CDR3 DNA is TGCGCCAGCAGCTTGGGCTCTGGCGGGGGGCAGGAGACCCAGTACTTC. This codes for CASSLGSGGGQETQYF. J is TRBJ2-5 and V is TRBV5-1; 8 nucleotides match TRBD2. The CDR3 has 16 residues. The trim removed 0 bases at V and 5 bases at J, leaving 9 bases unmatched. Germline V gene lookup returns CDR1 SGHRS and CDR2 YFSETQ. Full variable domain (remainder filled in from reference TRBV5-1 and TRBJ2-5): KAGVTQTPRYLIKTRGQQVTLSCSPISGHRSVSWYQQTPGQGLQFLFEYFSETQRNKGNFPGRFSGRQFSNSRSEMNVSTLELGDSALYLCASSLGSGGGQETQYFGPGTRLLVL.

The J gene is TRBJ1-2, the V gene TRBV19; no clear D gene. Germline CDR1 is LNHDA and CDR2 is SQIVND (reference sequence). The CDR3 consists of 15 residues. Trimming pared 7 bases from V and 7 bases from J, leaving 22 bases between. CDR3: CASTSKIGAVGGYTF. The CDR3 bases are TGTGCCAGTACCTCGAAGATAGGTGCGGTGGGTGGCTACACCTTC.

This chain uses TRBV6-6 with TRBJ2-2; a weak D match, TRBD2 (6 bases). The CDR3 spans 16 residues. Germline V gene lookup returns CDR1 MNHNY and CDR2 SVGAGI (reference sequence). V gave up 2 bases and J gave up 3 bases, with 13 bases separating them. The CDR3 DNA reads as TGTGCCAGCAGTTACCAGGAGGGCGGGGACACCGGGGAGCTGTTTTTT. It codes for CASSYQEGGDTGELFF.

V usage is TRBV7-9 and J usage is TRBJ1-4; TRBD1 matches 11 bases. The V segment lost 1 base and the J segment 2 bases; nucleotides outside the gene matches: 6. The V gene's germline CDR1 is SEHNR and CDR2 FQNEAQ (reference sequence). CDR3 length: 18 residues. CDR3 nucleotides: TGTGCCAGCAGCTTAGGGTGGACAGGGGGCCTCACTAATGAAAAACTGTTTTTT. Its translation is CASSLGWTGGLTNEKLFF.

The chain uses TRBV6-5 and TRBJ2-1; D is unclear. V lost 6 bases to trimming and J lost 3 bases, with 15 bases between them. Germline values: CDR1 MNHEY, CDR2 SVGAGI. The CDR3 extends over 15 amino acids. CDR3 nucleotides: TGTGCCAGCAGCCGGGTCAGGCCCTACTACAATGAGCAGTTCTTC. Its protein product is CASSRVRPYYNEQFF.

The chain joins TRBV19 to TRBJ2-4, with TRBD1 as a possible D gene (5 bases). The germline V gene has CDR1 LNHDA and CDR2 SQIVND (reference sequence). CDR3 length: 19 residues. V gave up 5 bases and J gave up 1 base, with 24 bases separating them. This CDR3 is CASSYGAAPSPRAKNIQYF. CDR3 coding DNA: TGTGCCAGTAGTTATGGGGCGGCCCCATCCCCGAGGGCCAAAAACATTCAGTACTTC.

The chain links TRBV3-1 (or the pseudogene TRBV3-2) to TRBJ1-2, with 7 bases lining up with TRBD1. The length of the CDR3 is 15 residues. Trimming cost V 1 base and J 7 bases; bases outside gene matches: 9. Germline V gene sequence: CDR1 LGHDT, CDR2 YNNKEL (reference sequence). The CDR3 loop reads CASSQVTGAGGGYTF. CDR3 nucleotides: TGTGCCAGCAGCCAAGTAACAGGGGCTGGAGGTGGCTACACCTTC.

The chain joins TRBV6-5 to TRBJ2-5; 9 bases are a match to TRBD1. Looked up from germline, CDR1 is MNHEY and CDR2 is SVGAGI. The CDR3 loop spans 15 amino acids. J gave up 7 bases and V 6 bases, and 12 bases lay outside the gene matches. The CDR3 DNA follows: TGTGCCAGCAGGGGGTCGGGACAGGGAAAGGTGACCCAGTACTTC. Translated, it gives CASRGSGQGKVTQYF.

The sample holds a few counts of this clone. This chain joins TRBV24-1 and TRBJ2-2; the match to TRBD1 covers 7 bases. V was clipped by 4 bases and J by 5 bases; unmatched bases: 6. This CDR3 is built from 15 residues. CDR1 KGHDR and CDR2 SFDVKD come from the germline V gene. CDR3 residues: CATSEAGGRTGELFF. The CDR3 coding sequence is TGTGCCACCAGTGAGGCAGGGGGAAGGACCGGGGAGCTGTTTTTT.

This chain links TRBV6-5 with TRBJ2-7; TRBD2 matches 15 bases. This CDR3 spans 15 amino acids. V was pared by 7 bases and J by 5 bases, with 6 bases of the junction left unmatched. Per the germline V gene, CDR1 is MNHEY and CDR2 is SVGAGI. The CDR3 DNA sequence: TGTGCCAGCAAAGGGACTAGCGGGAGGCTGAACGAGCAGTACTTC. As protein: CASKGTSGRLNEQYF.

This clone appeared a single time. This chain links TRBV2 with TRBJ2-7; 13 bases are a match to TRBD2. CDR3 length equals 14 residues. V lost 7 bases and J lost 4; bases outside the gene matches: 4. Germline CDR1 SNHLY, CDR2 FYNNEI. CDR3: CASTRTSGGYEQYF. CDR3 DNA: TGTGCCAGCACCCGGACTAGCGGGGGATACGAGCAGTACTTC.

The CDR3 spells CSAGHLEAFF. DNA of the CDR3: TGCAGTGCAGGACACCTTGAAGCTTTCTTT. The chain joins TRBV20-1 to TRBJ1-1, with a weak D call TRBD1 (5 bases). CDR1 and CDR2 from the germline V gene are DFQATT and SNEGSKA (reference sequence). The CDR3 spans 10 residues. V lost 6 bases to trimming and J lost 7 bases, with 9 bases between them.

This clone has only one observation. The rearrangement joins TRBV5-4 to TRBJ2-3; 7 bases match TRBD2. CDR1 is SGHNT and CDR2 is YYREEE in the germline V gene (reference sequence). The V and J ends lost 6 bases and 5 bases, in that order; junction bases with no gene match: 12. The CDR3 has 15 amino acids. This CDR3 is CASTPWWRELDTQYF. CDR3 sequence (DNA): TGTGCCAGCACCCCGTGGTGGCGGGAGTTAGATACGCAGTATTTT.

The chain employs TRBV5-4 and TRBJ1-6, with 7 bases aligning to TRBD1. The CDR3 sequence is 14 residues long. Germline values: CDR1 SGHNT, CDR2 YYREEE (reference sequence). The ends lost 4 bases at V and 4 bases at J; junction bases unmatched: 2. The CDR3: CASSVGQYNSPLHF. The CDR3, as DNA: TGTGCCAGCAGCGTGGGACAGTATAATTCACCCCTCCACTTT.

The genes are TRBV5-1 and TRBJ2-1; 13 bases align to TRBD2. V dropped 3 bases and J dropped 7; count of bases not matched to a gene: 7. The CDR3 sequence is 16 residues long. From germline, CDR1 is SGHRS and CDR2 YFSETQ. CDR3 sequence (DNA): TGCGCCAGCAGCTCGGTAGAGACTAGCGGGAGGAATGAGCAGTTCTTC. Its translation is CASSSVETSGRNEQFF.

This clone was observed once. This chain connects TRBV29-1 to TRBJ2-7; D is uncertain. The V end was cut by 4 bases, the J end by 0 bases, with 7 bases between. The V gene's germline CDR1 is SQVTM and CDR2 ANQGSEA. There are 12 residues in the CDR3. The CDR3 here is CSVAASSYEQYF. In DNA form, the CDR3 reads TGCAGCGTTGCAGCGAGCTCCTACGAGCAGTACTTC.